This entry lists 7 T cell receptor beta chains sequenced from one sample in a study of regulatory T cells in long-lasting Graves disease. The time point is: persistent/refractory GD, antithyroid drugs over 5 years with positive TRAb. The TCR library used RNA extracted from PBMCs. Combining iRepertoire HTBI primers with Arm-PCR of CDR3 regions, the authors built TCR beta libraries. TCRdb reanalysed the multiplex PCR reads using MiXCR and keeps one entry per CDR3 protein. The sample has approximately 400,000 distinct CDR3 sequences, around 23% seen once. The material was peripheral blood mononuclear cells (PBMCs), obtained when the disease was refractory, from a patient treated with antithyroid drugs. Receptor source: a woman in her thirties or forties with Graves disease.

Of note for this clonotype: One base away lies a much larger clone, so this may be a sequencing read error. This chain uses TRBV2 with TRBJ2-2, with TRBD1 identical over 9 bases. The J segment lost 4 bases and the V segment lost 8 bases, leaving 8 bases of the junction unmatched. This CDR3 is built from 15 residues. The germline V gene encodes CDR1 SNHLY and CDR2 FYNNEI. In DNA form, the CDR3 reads TGTGCCAGCGGCCCCGGACAGGGGTTCACCGGGGAGCTGTTTTTT. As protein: CASGPGQGFTGELFF.

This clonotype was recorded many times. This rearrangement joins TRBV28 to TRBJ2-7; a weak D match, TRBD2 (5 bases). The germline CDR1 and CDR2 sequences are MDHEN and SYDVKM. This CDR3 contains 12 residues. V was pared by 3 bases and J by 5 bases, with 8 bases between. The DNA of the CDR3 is TGTGCCAGCAGTTTGGTAGCGAACGAGCAGTACTTC. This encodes CASSLVANEQYF.

CDR3 residues: CSVEDRGRGEQYF. For the CDR3, the DNA is TGCAGCGTTGAAGACAGGGGCAGGGGCGAGCAGTACTTC. The V call is TRBV29-1, the J call TRBJ2-7; maybe TRBD1 (6 bases). The germline CDR1 and CDR2 sequences are SQVTM and ANQGSEA. The CDR3 extends over 13 amino acids. V lost 0 bases and J 6 bases, leaving 12 bases between the germline ends.

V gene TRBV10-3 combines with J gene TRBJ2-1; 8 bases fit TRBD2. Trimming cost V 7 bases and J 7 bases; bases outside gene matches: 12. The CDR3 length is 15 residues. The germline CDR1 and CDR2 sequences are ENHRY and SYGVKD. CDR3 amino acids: CAITSGERGMNEQFF. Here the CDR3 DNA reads TGTGCCATCACCTCAGGGGAGCGGGGGATGAATGAGCAGTTCTTC.

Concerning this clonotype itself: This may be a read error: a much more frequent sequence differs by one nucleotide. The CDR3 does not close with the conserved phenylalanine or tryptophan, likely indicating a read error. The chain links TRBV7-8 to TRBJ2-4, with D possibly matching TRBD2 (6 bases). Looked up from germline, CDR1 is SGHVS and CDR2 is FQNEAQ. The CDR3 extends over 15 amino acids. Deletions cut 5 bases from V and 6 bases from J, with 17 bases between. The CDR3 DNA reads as TGTGCCAGCAGCCTTAGCGGCATTGATCCAAACATTCAGTACCTC. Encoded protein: CASSLSGIDPNIQYL.

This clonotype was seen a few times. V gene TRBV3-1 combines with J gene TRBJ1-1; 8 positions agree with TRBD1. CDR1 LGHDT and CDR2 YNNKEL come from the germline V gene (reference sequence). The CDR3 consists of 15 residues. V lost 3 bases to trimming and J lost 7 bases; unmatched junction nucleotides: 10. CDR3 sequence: CASSHEGQGPYEAFF. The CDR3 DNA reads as TGTGCCAGCAGCCACGAAGGACAGGGCCCCTATGAAGCTTTCTTT.

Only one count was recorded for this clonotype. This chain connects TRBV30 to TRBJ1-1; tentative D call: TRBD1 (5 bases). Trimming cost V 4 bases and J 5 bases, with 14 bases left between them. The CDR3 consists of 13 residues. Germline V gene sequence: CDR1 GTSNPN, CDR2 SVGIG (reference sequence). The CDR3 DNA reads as TGTGCCTGGATAAGGGGCAGCTTGACTGAAGCTTTCTTT. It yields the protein CAWIRGSLTEAFF.